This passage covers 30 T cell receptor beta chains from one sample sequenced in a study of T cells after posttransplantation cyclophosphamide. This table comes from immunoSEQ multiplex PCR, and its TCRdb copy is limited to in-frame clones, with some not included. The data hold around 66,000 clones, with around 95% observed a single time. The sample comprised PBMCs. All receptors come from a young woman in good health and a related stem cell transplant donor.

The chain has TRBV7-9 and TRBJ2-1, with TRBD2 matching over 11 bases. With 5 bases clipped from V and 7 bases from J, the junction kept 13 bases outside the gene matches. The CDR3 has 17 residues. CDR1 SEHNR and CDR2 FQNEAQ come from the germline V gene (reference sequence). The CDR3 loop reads CASSQRAGPSGGNEQFF. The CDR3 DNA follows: TGTGCCAGCAGCCAAAGGGCCGGTCCTAGCGGGGGGAATGAGCAGTTCTTC.

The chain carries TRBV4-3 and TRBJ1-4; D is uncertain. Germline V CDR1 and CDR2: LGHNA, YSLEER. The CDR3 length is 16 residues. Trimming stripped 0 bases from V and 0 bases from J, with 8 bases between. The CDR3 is CASSQDTVATNEKLFF. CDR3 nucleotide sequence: TGCGCCAGCAGCCAAGATACCGTGGCAACTAATGAAAAACTGTTTTTT.

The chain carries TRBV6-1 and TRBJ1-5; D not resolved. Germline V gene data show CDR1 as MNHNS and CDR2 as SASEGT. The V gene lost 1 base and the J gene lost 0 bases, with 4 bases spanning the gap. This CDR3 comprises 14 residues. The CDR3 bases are TGTGCCAGCAGTGAAGGTTATAGCAATCAGCCCCAGCATTTT. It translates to CASSEGYSNQPQHF.

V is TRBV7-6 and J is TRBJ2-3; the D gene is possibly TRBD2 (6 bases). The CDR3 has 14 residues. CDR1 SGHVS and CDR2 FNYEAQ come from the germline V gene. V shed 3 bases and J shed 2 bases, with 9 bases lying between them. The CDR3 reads CASSFWGDTDTQYF. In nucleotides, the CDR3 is TGTGCCAGCAGCTTTTGGGGGGACACAGATACGCAGTATTTT.

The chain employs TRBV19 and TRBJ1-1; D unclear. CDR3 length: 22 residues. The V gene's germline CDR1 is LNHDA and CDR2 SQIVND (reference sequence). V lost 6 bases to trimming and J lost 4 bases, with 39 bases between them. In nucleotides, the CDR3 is TGTGCCAGTAGGGAAGACCCGGGAATAAAGTCAGACGTGGGTAGGACCGTCACTGAAGCTTTCTTT. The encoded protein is CASREDPGIKSDVGRTVTEAFF.

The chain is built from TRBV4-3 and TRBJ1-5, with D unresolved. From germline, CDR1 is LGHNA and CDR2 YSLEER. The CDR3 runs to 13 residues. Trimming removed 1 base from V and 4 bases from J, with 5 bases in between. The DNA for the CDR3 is TGCGCCAGCAGCCAAGCGGGGAATCAGCCCCAGCATTTT. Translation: CASSQAGNQPQHF.

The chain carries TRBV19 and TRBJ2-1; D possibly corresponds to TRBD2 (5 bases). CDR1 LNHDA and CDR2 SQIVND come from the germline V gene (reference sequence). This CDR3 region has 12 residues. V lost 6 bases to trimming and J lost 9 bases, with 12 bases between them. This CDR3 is CASSSRGGEQFF. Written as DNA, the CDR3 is TGTGCCAGTAGCTCCCGGGGTGGTGAGCAGTTCTTC.

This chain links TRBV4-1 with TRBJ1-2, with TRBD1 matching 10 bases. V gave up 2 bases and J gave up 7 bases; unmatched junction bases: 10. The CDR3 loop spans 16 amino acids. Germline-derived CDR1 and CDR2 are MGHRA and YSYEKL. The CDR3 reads CASSQPDRGRGFGYTF. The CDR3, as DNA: TGCGCCAGCAGCCAACCCGACAGGGGGCGCGGTTTTGGCTACACCTTC.

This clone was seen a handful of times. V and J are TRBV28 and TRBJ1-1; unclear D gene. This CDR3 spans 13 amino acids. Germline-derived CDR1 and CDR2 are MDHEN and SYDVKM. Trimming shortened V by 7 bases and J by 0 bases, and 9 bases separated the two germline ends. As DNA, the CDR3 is TGTGCCAGCACCCCCGGGGTGAACACTGAAGCTTTCTTT. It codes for CASTPGVNTEAFF. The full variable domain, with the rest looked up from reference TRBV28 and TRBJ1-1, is DVKVTQSSRYLVKRTGEKVFLECVQDMDHENMFWYRQDPGLGLRLIYFSYDVKMKEKGDIPEGYSVSREKKERFSLILESASTNQTSMYLCASTPGVNTEAFFGQGTRLTVV.

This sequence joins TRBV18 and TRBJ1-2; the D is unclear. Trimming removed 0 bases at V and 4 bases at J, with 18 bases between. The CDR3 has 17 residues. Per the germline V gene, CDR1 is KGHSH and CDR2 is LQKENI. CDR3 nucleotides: TGTGCCAGCTCACCACCTAATTCGGGGATTCGCGGCTATGGCTACACCTTC. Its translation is CASSPPNSGIRGYGYTF.

In DNA form, the CDR3 reads TGTGCCAGCAGTCCCGGGACAGGGCCGAATGAAGCTTTCTTT. Translation: CASSPGTGPNEAFF. The V and J genes are TRBV6-4 and TRBJ1-1, with TRBD1 identical over 9 bases. J lost 7 bases, V lost 5 bases, and 8 bases had no gene match. Germline CDR1 MRHNA, CDR2 SNTAGT. This CDR3 comprises 14 residues.

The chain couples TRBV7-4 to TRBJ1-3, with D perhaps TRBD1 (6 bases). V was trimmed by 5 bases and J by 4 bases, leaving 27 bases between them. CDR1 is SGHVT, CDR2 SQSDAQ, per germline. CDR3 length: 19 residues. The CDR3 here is CASSEGISQGPVVGNTIYF. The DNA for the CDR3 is TGTGCCAGCAGCGAAGGGATCTCTCAGGGGCCAGTGGTGGGAAACACCATATATTTT.

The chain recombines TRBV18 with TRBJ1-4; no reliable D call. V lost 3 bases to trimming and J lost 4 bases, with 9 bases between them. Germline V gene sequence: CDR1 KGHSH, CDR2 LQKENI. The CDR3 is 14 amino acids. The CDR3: CASSPRRDNEKLFF. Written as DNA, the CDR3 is TGTGCCAGCTCACCCCGGAGAGATAATGAAAAACTGTTTTTT.

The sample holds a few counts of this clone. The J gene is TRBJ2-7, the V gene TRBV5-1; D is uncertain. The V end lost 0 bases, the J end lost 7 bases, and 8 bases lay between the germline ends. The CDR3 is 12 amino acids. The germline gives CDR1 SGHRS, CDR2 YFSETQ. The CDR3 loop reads CASSLDWGEQYF. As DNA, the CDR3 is TGCGCCAGCAGCTTGGATTGGGGAGAGCAGTACTTC.

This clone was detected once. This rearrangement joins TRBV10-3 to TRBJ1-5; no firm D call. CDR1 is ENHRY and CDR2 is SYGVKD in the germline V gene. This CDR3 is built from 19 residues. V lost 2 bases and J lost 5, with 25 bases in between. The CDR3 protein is CAISEGMLGRVGQYQPQHF. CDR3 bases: TGTGCCATCAGTGAGGGGATGCTCGGCCGGGTAGGGCAGTATCAGCCCCAGCATTTT.

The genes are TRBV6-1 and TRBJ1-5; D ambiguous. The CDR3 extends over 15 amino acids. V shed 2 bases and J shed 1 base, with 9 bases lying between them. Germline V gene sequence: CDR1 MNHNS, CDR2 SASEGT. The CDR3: CASSELNLSNQPQHF. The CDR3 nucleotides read TGTGCCAGCAGTGAATTGAACCTAAGCAATCAGCCCCAGCATTTT.

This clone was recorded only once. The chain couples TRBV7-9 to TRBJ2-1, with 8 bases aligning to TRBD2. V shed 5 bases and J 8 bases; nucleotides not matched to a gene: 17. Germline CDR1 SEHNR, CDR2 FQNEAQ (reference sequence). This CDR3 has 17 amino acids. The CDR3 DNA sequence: TGTGCCAGCAGCCCGCCACCCCGGCGGGGGGTAGCCTATGAGCAGTTCTTC. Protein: CASSPPPRRGVAYEQFF.

In DNA form, the CDR3 reads TGCGCCAGCAGGGCGGGGTCGGGTGAGCAGTTCTTC. Encoded protein: CASRAGSGEQFF. This chain joins TRBV5-1 and TRBJ2-1; D is possibly TRBD2 (6 bases). The V gene lost 5 bases and the J gene lost 9 bases, with 12 bases spanning the gap. In germline, CDR1 is SGHRS, CDR2 YFSETQ. This CDR3 is 12 amino acids long.

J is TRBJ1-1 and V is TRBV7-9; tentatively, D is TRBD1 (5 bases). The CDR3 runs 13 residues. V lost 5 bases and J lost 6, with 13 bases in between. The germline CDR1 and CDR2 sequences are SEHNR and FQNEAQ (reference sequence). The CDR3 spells CASSQGLLAEAFF. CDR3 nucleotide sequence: TGTGCCAGCAGCCAGGGACTTCTTGCTGAAGCTTTCTTT.

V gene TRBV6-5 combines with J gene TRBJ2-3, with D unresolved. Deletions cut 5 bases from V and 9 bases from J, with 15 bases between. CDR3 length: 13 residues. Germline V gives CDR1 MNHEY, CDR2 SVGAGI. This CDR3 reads CASSAGASPTQYF. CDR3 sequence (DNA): TGTGCCAGCAGTGCCGGAGCTAGTCCAACGCAGTATTTT.

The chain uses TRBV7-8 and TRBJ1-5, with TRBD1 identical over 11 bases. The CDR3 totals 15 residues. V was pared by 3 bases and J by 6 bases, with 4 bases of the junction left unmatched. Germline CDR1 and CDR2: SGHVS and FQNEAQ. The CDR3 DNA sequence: TGTGCCAGCAGCTTCTATGGACAGGGGGCTCAGCCCCAGCATTTT. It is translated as CASSFYGQGAQPQHF. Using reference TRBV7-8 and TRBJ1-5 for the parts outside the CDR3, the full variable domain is GAGVSQSPRYKVAKRGQDVALRCDPISGHVSLFWYQQALGQGPEFLTYFQNEAQLDKSGLPSDRFFAERPEGSVSTLKIQRTQQEDSAVYLCASSFYGQGAQPQHFGDGTRLSIL.

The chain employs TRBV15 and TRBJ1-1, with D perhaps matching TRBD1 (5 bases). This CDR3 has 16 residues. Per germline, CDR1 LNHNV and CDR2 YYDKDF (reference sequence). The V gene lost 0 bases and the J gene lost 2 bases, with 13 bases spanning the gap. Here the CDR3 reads CATSRDSFGQNTEAFF. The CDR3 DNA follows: TGTGCCACCAGCAGAGATTCATTCGGACAAAACACTGAAGCTTTCTTT.

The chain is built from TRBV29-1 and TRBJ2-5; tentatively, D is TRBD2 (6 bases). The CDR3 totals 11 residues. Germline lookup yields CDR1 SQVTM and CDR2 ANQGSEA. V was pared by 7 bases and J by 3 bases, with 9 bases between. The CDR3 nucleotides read TGCAGCGCAGGCGGGGAAGAGACCCAGTACTTC. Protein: CSAGGEETQYF. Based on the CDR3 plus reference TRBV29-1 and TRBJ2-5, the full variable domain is SAVISQKPSRDICQRGTSLTIQCQVDSQVTMMFWYRQQPGQSLTLIATANQGSEATYESGFVIDKFPISRPNLTFSTLTVSNMSPEDSSIYLCSAGGEETQYFGPGTRLLVL.

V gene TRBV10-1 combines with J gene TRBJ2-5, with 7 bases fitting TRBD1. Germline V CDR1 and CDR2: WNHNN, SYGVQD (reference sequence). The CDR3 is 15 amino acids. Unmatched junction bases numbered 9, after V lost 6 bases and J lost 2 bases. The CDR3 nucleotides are TGCGCCAGCAGCCCTTTGAGGGGGCCACAAGAGACCCAGTACTTC. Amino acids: CASSPLRGPQETQYF.

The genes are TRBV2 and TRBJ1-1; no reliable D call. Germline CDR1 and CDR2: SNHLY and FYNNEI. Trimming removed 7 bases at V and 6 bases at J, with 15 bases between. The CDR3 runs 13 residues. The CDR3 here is CASIKTESAEAFF. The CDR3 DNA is TGTGCCAGCATAAAGACGGAGAGCGCTGAAGCTTTCTTT. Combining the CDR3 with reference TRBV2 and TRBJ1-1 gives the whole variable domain EPEVTQTPSHQVTQMGQEVILRCVPISNHLYFYWYRQILGQKVEFLVSFYNNEISEKSEIFDDQFSVERPDGSNFTLKIRSTKLEDSAMYFCASIKTESAEAFFGQGTRLTVV.

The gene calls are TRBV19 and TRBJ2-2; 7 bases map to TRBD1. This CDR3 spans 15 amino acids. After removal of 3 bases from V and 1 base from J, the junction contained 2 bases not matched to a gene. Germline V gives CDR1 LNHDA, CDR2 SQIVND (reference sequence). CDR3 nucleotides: TGTGCCAGTAGTATGGGACAGTTGAACACCGGGGAGCTGTTTTTT. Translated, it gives CASSMGQLNTGELFF.

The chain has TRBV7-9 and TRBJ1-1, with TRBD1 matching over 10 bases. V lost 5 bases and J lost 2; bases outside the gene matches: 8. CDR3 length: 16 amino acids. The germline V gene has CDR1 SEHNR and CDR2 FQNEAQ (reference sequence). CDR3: CASSTNRDRGNTEAFF. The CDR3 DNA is TGTGCCAGCAGCACCAACCGGGACAGGGGAAACACTGAAGCTTTCTTT.

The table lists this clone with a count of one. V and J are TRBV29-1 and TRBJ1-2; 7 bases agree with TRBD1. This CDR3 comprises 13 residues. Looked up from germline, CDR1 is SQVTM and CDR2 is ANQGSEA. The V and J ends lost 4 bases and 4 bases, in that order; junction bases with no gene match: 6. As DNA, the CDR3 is TGCAGCGTTGCCCAGGGGGGCCGCTATGGCTACACCTTC. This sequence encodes CSVAQGGRYGYTF. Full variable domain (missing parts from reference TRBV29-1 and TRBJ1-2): SAVISQKPSRDICQRGTSLTIQCQVDSQVTMMFWYRQQPGQSLTLIATANQGSEATYESGFVIDKFPISRPNLTFSTLTVSNMSPEDSSIYLCSVAQGGRYGYTFGSGTRLTVV.

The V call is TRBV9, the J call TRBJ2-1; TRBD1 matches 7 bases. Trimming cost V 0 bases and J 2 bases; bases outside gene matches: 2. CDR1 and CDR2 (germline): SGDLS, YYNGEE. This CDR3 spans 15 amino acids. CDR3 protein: CASSVAGQPYNEQFF. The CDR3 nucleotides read TGTGCCAGCAGCGTAGCGGGACAGCCCTACAATGAGCAGTTCTTC.

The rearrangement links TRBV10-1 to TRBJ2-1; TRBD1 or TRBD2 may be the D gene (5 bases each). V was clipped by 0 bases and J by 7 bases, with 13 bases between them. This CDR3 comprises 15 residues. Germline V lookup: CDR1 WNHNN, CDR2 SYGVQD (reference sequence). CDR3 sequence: CASSESRGRLNEQFF. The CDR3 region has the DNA TGCGCCAGCAGTGAGTCCCGGGGCCGATTGAATGAGCAGTTCTTC.